This entry lists 27 T cell receptor beta chains sequenced from one sample in a study of PD-L1 blockade in urothelial cancer. This sample's time point: pretreatment peripheral blood. Sequencing was performed with immunoSEQ multiplex PCR; in TCRdb, only in-frame clones are kept and a portion is missing. There are roughly 120,000 clones in the sample; less than 85% occur only once, and about 2.9% lies in the top ten. The sequencing used PBMCs, collected around atezolizumab (anti-PD-L1) treatment. These receptors all stem from a man between 45 and 60 years old with urothelial cancer.

This clone was seen just once. The V call is TRBV27, the J call TRBJ1-5, with 7 bases aligning to TRBD1. The CDR3 has 16 amino acids. J lost 6 bases, V lost 7 bases, and 15 bases had no gene match. Germline loops: CDR1 MNHEY, CDR2 SMNVEV (reference sequence). CDR3 sequence reads: CASKSEGALVGQPQHF. For the CDR3, the DNA is TGTGCCAGCAAGAGTGAGGGGGCGTTGGTGGGTCAGCCCCAGCATTTT.

The CDR3 protein is CASIRTVSSYEQYF. CDR3 nucleotide sequence: TGTGCCAGCATTAGGACAGTTAGCTCCTACGAGCAGTACTTC. V gene TRBV6-1 combines with J gene TRBJ2-7, with D possibly being TRBD1 (6 bases). The V gene lost 7 bases and the J gene lost 0 bases, with 13 bases spanning the gap. Germline V gene data show CDR1 as MNHNS and CDR2 as SASEGT. This CDR3 has 14 residues.

The chain is built from TRBV28 and TRBJ2-7, with D possibly TRBD1 on 5 matching bases. Germline lookup yields CDR1 MDHEN and CDR2 SYDVKM. V lost 7 bases and J lost 1, with 11 bases in between. CDR3 length: 13 amino acids. The DNA of the CDR3 is TGTGCCAGCACTAGACAGAGTTCCTACGAGCAGTACTTC. This gives the protein CASTRQSSYEQYF.

V usage is TRBV7-8 and J usage is TRBJ2-7; the D gene is possibly TRBD2 (6 bases). Germline V gene lookup returns CDR1 SGHVS and CDR2 FQNEAQ. Trimming removed 1 base from V and 2 bases from J, with 15 bases in between. This CDR3 has 16 residues. The CDR3 region is CASSLVGGAPPYEQYF. The CDR3 nucleotides read TGTGCCAGCAGCTTAGTAGGCGGGGCACCACCCTACGAGCAGTACTTC.

The V and J genes are TRBV5-1 and TRBJ2-5, with 7 bases fitting TRBD1. CDR3 length: 16 amino acids. Unmatched junction bases numbered 11, after V lost 1 base and J lost 5 bases. Looked up from germline, CDR1 is SGHRS and CDR2 is YFSETQ. The CDR3 protein is CASSLTFGQAVETQYF. The CDR3 bases are TGCGCCAGCAGCTTGACTTTTGGACAGGCCGTCGAGACCCAGTACTTC.

CDR3 in DNA: TGTGCCAGCAGGGGACAGCCCATGAACACTGAAGCTTTCTTT. This sequence encodes CASRGQPMNTEAFF. The chain links TRBV6-1 to TRBJ1-1, with TRBD1 identical over 7 bases. After removal of 6 bases from V and 0 bases from J, the junction contained 4 bases not matched to a gene. Germline CDR1 MNHNS, CDR2 SASEGT. This CDR3 region has 14 residues.

This chain joins TRBV9 and TRBJ2-1, with 8 bases identical to TRBD2. CDR1 and CDR2 from the germline V gene are SGDLS and YYNGEE. The CDR3 is 15 amino acids. Germline trimming cut 2 bases from V and 5 bases from J; bases unmatched to any gene: 6. The CDR3 DNA follows: TGTGCCAGCAGCGTGGGAATAGCGGGAAACAATGAGCAGTTCTTC. Protein sequence: CASSVGIAGNNEQFF. Combining the CDR3 with reference TRBV9 and TRBJ2-1 gives the whole variable domain DSGVTQTPKHLITATGQRVTLRCSPRSGDLSVYWYQQSLDQGLQFLIQYYNGEERAKGNILERFSAQQFPDLHSELNLSSLELGDSALYFCASSVGIAGNNEQFFGPGTRLTVL.

The rearrangement uses TRBV18 and TRBJ2-7; weak D call: TRBD1 (5 bases). There are 14 residues in the CDR3. Trimming stripped 1 base from V and 2 bases from J, with 9 bases between. Germline V gene data show CDR1 as KGHSH and CDR2 as LQKENI. CDR3 sequence reads: CASSPRQGTYEQYF. DNA of the CDR3: TGTGCCAGCTCACCACGGCAGGGAACCTACGAGCAGTACTTC.

This clone was found a few times. The J gene is TRBJ1-1, the V gene TRBV27; TRBD1 aligns across 8 bases. V shed 5 bases and J 1 base; nucleotides not matched to a gene: 6. The germline gives CDR1 MNHEY, CDR2 SMNVEV (reference sequence). This CDR3 contains 15 residues. CDR3: CASSPGQGRNTEAFF. In nucleotides, the CDR3 is TGTGCCAGCAGTCCCGGACAGGGACGGAACACTGAAGCTTTCTTT.

The chain employs TRBV11-3 and TRBJ2-1; D might be TRBD1 (6 bases). The CDR3 has 15 residues. CDR1 and CDR2 from the germline V gene are SGHNT and YENEEA. The V and J ends lost 5 bases and 4 bases respectively, with 15 bases between them. CDR3 in amino acids: CASSLNKGVYNEQFF. As DNA, the CDR3 is TGTGCCAGCAGCCTTAATAAGGGGGTGTACAATGAGCAGTTCTTC.

J is TRBJ1-6 and V is TRBV7-2; D call uncertain. CDR3 length: 16 amino acids. Trimming cost V 4 bases and J 0 bases, with 10 bases left between them. CDR1 and CDR2 from the germline V gene are SGHTA and FQGNSA. CDR3 region: CASSSKDFSYNSPLHF. As DNA, the CDR3 is TGTGCCAGCAGCTCGAAGGACTTCTCCTATAATTCACCCCTCCACTTT.

This clone was recorded a few times. The chain links TRBV19 to TRBJ2-5, with TRBD1 matching 7 bases. CDR1 and CDR2 from the germline V gene are LNHDA and SQIVND (reference sequence). The length of the CDR3 is 16 residues. J lost 3 bases, V lost 6 bases, and 13 bases had no gene match. CDR3 DNA: TGTGCCAGTAGGCCCCACGTTCAGGGGGACAAAGAGACCCAGTACTTC. It yields the protein CASRPHVQGDKETQYF. The full variable domain, in which reference TRBV19 and TRBJ2-5 provide the parts outside the CDR3, is DGGITQSPKYLFRKEGQNVTLSCEQNLNHDAMYWYRQDPGQGLRLIYYSQIVNDFQKGDIAEGYSVSREKKESFPLTVTSAQKNPTAFYLCASRPHVQGDKETQYFGPGTRLLVL.

V usage is TRBV28 and J usage is TRBJ2-3; 11 bases are a match to TRBD2. In germline, CDR1 is MDHEN, CDR2 SYDVKM. The V gene end was trimmed by 2 bases and the J gene end by 2 bases; junction bases not matched to a gene: 6. This CDR3 region has 17 residues. DNA of the CDR3: TGTGCCAGCAGTTTAATAGCGGGAGGGCCTGACACAGATACGCAGTATTTT. This gives the protein CASSLIAGGPDTDTQYF.

The chain employs TRBV21-1 and TRBJ2-2; the D call in the table, TRBD1, was not verified against the DNA. TRBV21-1 is an annotated pseudogene. This CDR3 is built from 20 residues. The CDR3 DNA sequence: TGTGCCAGCAGCAAAGCGGAGCTAGGACAGGGCCCCACGAACACCGGGGAGCTGTTTTTT. Amino acids: CASSKAELGQGPTNTGELFF.

In this sample, this clone turned up once. CDR3 sequence: CSAMTGGSNYGYTF. CDR3 in DNA: TGCAGCGCCATGACAGGGGGGTCTAACTATGGCTACACCTTC. The V call is TRBV29-1, the J call TRBJ1-2, with 9 bases matching TRBD1. Losses at the gene ends were 7 bases for V and 0 bases for J; bases not matched to a gene: 6. From germline, CDR1 is SQVTM and CDR2 ANQGSEA. This CDR3 has 14 residues.

V is TRBV5-1 and J is TRBJ2-1; 8 bases are shared with TRBD2. The CDR3 runs 16 residues. After removal of 5 bases from V and 4 bases from J, the junction contained 11 bases not matched to a gene. Germline V gene data show CDR1 as SGHRS and CDR2 as YFSETQ. CDR3 bases: TGCGCCAGCAGTCAAACTAGCGGAGTTAAATACAATGAGCAGTTCTTC. Translated: CASSQTSGVKYNEQFF.

The chain employs TRBV11-3 and TRBJ2-3, with D possibly being TRBD2 (6 bases). The germline V gene encodes CDR1 SGHNT and CDR2 YENEEA. CDR3 size: 15 residues. Deletions cut 2 bases from V and 0 bases from J, with 9 bases between. The CDR3 loop reads CASSLRGRSTDTQYF. Written as DNA, the CDR3 is TGTGCCAGCAGCTTAAGAGGGAGGAGCACAGATACGCAGTATTTT.

J is TRBJ1-5 and V is TRBV5-8; D remains ambiguous. This CDR3 is built from 14 residues. The V gene's germline CDR1 is SGHTS and CDR2 YDEGEE. The V end was cut by 0 bases, the J end by 4 bases, with 8 bases between. The CDR3 region is CASSLGAENQPQHF. In nucleotides, the CDR3 is TGTGCCAGCAGCTTGGGGGCAGAGAATCAGCCCCAGCATTTT.

The chain combines TRBV12-5 with TRBJ2-7, with TRBD1 matching over 9 bases. The CDR3 extends over 11 amino acids. The J segment lost 7 bases and the V segment lost 9 bases, leaving 4 bases of the junction unmatched. Germline-derived CDR1 and CDR2 are LGHNT and FRNRAP. The CDR3 spells CASGTGWEQYF. CDR3 bases: TGTGCTAGCGGGACAGGGTGGGAGCAGTACTTC.

The sample holds a few counts of this clone. This chain joins TRBV28 and TRBJ2-5; the match to TRBD2 covers 7 bases. This CDR3 spans 14 amino acids. Germline V gene sequence: CDR1 MDHEN, CDR2 SYDVKM. J lost 5 bases, V lost 1 base, and 4 bases had no gene match. In DNA, the CDR3 is TGTGCCAGCAGTTTATCGGGAGCGGGGGAGACCCAGTACTTC. Its translation is CASSLSGAGETQYF.

The rearrangement links TRBV28 to TRBJ2-7; 10 bases are shared with TRBD2. V was pared by 6 bases and J by 6 bases, with 5 bases of the junction left unmatched. The CDR3 has 13 amino acids. CDR1 MDHEN and CDR2 SYDVKM come from the germline V gene. CDR3 in amino acids: CASRASGRGEQYF. The CDR3 nucleotides read TGTGCCAGCAGGGCTAGCGGGAGAGGCGAGCAGTACTTC.

The chain combines TRBV6-5 with TRBJ1-1; D gene ambiguous. The CDR3 is made up of 15 amino acids. Deletions cut 0 bases from V and 2 bases from J, with 10 bases between. The V gene's germline CDR1 is MNHEY and CDR2 SVGAGI. CDR3 bases: TGTGCCAGCAGTTACTCGCGTCGGGGAAACACTGAAGCTTTCTTT. This encodes CASSYSRRGNTEAFF.

The genes are TRBV6-1 and TRBJ2-1, with unresolved D. Deletions cut 0 bases from V and 15 bases from J, with 15 bases between. The CDR3 length is 13 residues. CDR1 and CDR2 from the germline V gene are MNHNS and SASEGT. The CDR3 DNA is TGTGCCAGCAGTGAAGCCCTTCTATCCACTGGGTTCTTC. Protein product: CASSEALLSTGFF.

J is TRBJ1-1 and V is TRBV30, with 7 bases lining up with TRBD1. The V gene's germline CDR1 is GTSNPN and CDR2 SVGIG (reference sequence). With 4 bases clipped from V and 1 base from J, the junction kept 6 bases outside the gene matches. The CDR3 runs 14 residues. The CDR3 region has the DNA TGTGCCTGGAACCCTGGGACAGAGAACACTGAAGCTTTCTTT. Its protein is CAWNPGTENTEAFF. Full variable domain (remainder filled in from reference TRBV30 and TRBJ1-1): SQTIHQWPATLVQPVGSPLSLECTVEGTSNPNLYWYRQAAGRGLQLLFYSVGIGQISSEVPQNLSASRPQDRQFILSSKKLLLSDSGFYLCAWNPGTENTEAFFGQGTRLTVV.

This chain uses TRBV28 with TRBJ1-2, with TRBD1 as a possible D gene (6 bases). The CDR3 has 14 residues. V lost 8 bases and J lost 4, with 17 bases in between. Per the germline V gene, CDR1 is MDHEN and CDR2 is SYDVKM. CDR3 residues: CASRAAGASYGYTF. CDR3 nucleotides: TGTGCCAGCCGCGCTGCGGGGGCTAGCTATGGCTACACCTTC.

For the CDR3, the DNA is TGTGCCAGCAGCTTAGGGACAGTTAACGCTGAAGCTTTCTTT. As protein: CASSLGTVNAEAFF. The chain has TRBV7-9 and TRBJ1-1; D is possibly TRBD1 (6 bases). Germline V gene data show CDR1 as SEHNR and CDR2 as FQNEAQ (reference sequence). The CDR3 extends over 14 amino acids. Trimming stripped 1 base from V and 6 bases from J, with 12 bases between. Complete variable domain (other parts from reference TRBV7-9 and TRBJ1-1): DTGVSQNPRHKITKRGQNVTFRCDPISEHNRLYWYRQTLGQGPEFLTYFQNEAQLEKSRLLSDRFSAERPKGSFSTLEIQRTEQGDSAMYLCASSLGTVNAEAFFGQGTRLTVV.

The gene calls are TRBV18 and TRBJ2-1, with 7 bases fitting TRBD2. The CDR3 contains 15 residues. Trimming took 2 bases from V and 7 from J; bases not matched to a gene: 8. The germline V gene has CDR1 KGHSH and CDR2 LQKENI. CDR3 in DNA: TGTGCCAGCTCACCATATTCGGGGGAGGGAAATGAGCAGTTCTTC. It translates to CASSPYSGEGNEQFF.